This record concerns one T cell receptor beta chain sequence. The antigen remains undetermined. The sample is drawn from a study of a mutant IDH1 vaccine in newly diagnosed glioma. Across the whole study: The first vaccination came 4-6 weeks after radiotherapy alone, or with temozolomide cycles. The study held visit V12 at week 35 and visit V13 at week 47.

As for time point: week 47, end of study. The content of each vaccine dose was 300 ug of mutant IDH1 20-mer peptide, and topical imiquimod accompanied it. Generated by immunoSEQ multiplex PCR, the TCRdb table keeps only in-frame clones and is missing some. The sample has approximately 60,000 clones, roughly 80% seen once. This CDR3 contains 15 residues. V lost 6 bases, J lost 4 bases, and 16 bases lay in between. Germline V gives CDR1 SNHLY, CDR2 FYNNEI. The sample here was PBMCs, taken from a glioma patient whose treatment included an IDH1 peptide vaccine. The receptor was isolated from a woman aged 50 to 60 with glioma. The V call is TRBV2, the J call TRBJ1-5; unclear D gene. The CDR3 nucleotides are TGTGCCAGCAGGGGCGGTGGGCAGGCTAATCAGCCCCAGCATTTT. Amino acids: CASRGGGQANQPQHF.